Following are 12 T cell receptor beta chains from one sample sequenced in a study of T cell repertoires in cytomegalovirus infection. TCRdb independently ran MiXCR on the reads; one entry per CDR3 protein. The table has 490,000 or so distinct CDR3 sequences, about 11% seen once. The sequencing input was PBMCs. Source of these receptors: a human donor in good health (CMV status not recorded). Some clones in this sample may be carry-over from other donors' samples.

The genes are TRBV20-1 and TRBJ1-1; 7 bases are a match to TRBD1. V was pared by 1 base and J by 0 bases, with 8 bases of the junction left unmatched. Germline-derived CDR1 and CDR2 are DFQATT and SNEGSKA (reference sequence). CDR3 length: 16 amino acids. CDR3 loop: CSARGHPGQVNTEAFF. In DNA form, the CDR3 reads TGCAGTGCTAGAGGCCATCCCGGACAGGTGAACACTGAAGCTTTCTTT.

This chain links TRBV7-2 with TRBJ1-2; 9 bases line up with TRBD1. Per germline, CDR1 SGHTA and CDR2 FQGNSA. V dropped 5 bases and J dropped 7; count of bases not matched to a gene: 8. The CDR3 is made up of 14 amino acids. The CDR3, as DNA: TGTGCCAGCAGCCCCGCCGGGGACAGGGCTGGCTACACCTTC. This sequence encodes CASSPAGDRAGYTF.

A few counts support this clonotype. DNA for the CDR3: TGTGCCAGCAGTCCTAGCCGGATCAACGGTGAAAAACTGTTTTTT. The encoded protein is CASSPSRINGEKLFF. The chain has TRBV27 and TRBJ1-4; D call uncertain. This CDR3 region has 15 residues. In germline, CDR1 is MNHEY, CDR2 SMNVEV (reference sequence). With 5 bases removed from V and 7 bases from J, the gap between germline ends came to 17 bases.

The genes are TRBV20-1 and TRBJ2-5; 10 nucleotides agree with TRBD2. Per the germline V gene, CDR1 is DFQATT and CDR2 is SNEGSKA (reference sequence). The length of the CDR3 is 16 residues. V shed 4 bases and J 2 bases; nucleotides not matched to a gene: 10. The CDR3 DNA reads TGCAGTGCTATGGGGGTCAGCGGGGGGGAACAAGAGACCCAGTACTTC. It yields the protein CSAMGVSGGEQETQYF.

This clonotype was recorded many times. The chain has TRBV7-3 and TRBJ2-1; 11 bases are shared with TRBD1. Germline assignment: CDR1 SGHTA and CDR2 FQGTGA. The CDR3 sequence is 15 residues long. V lost 4 bases, J lost 5 bases, and 4 bases stayed unmatched. The DNA for the CDR3 is TGTGCCAGCAGCTCCCGGACAGGGGGCCACAATGAGCAGTTCTTC. Translating it yields CASSSRTGGHNEQFF. Filled out from reference TRBV7-3 and TRBJ2-1, the complete variable domain reads GAGVSQTPSNKVTEKGKYVELRCDPISGHTALYWYRQSLGQGPEFLIYFQGTGAADDSGLPNDRFFAVRPEGSVSTLKIQRTERGDSAVYLCASSSRTGGHNEQFFGPGTRLTVL.

Details on this clonotype: Possible read error: a much larger clone is one base away. V usage is TRBV29-1 and J usage is TRBJ2-7, with unresolved D. This CDR3 has 13 amino acids. Trimming removed 4 bases at V and 5 bases at J, with 15 bases between. Germline loops: CDR1 SQVTM, CDR2 ANQGSEA. Here the CDR3 reads CSVGAVPHDEQYF. The CDR3, as DNA: TGCAGCGTTGGGGCAGTTCCTCACGACGAGCAGTACTTC.

This clonotype occurred many times. The chain carries TRBV7-8 and TRBJ1-5, with a possible D match to TRBD1 (5 bases). Trimming cost V 4 bases and J 4 bases, with 11 bases left between them. CDR3 size: 14 residues. Germline V gives CDR1 SGHVS, CDR2 FQNEAQ. CDR3 DNA: TGTGCCAGCAGCTCTACCTCAGGGAATCAGCCCCAGCATTTT. This gives the protein CASSSTSGNQPQHF.

The chain is built from TRBV7-6 and TRBJ1-1; D is uncertain. This CDR3 spans 14 amino acids. V was trimmed by 1 base and J by 2 bases, leaving 8 bases between them. Per the germline V gene, CDR1 is SGHVS and CDR2 is FNYEAQ. The CDR3 loop is CASSLEVGNTEAFF. The CDR3 DNA reads TGTGCCAGCAGCTTAGAAGTCGGAAACACTGAAGCTTTCTTT. Supplemented by reference TRBV7-6 and TRBJ1-1, the full variable domain reads GAGVSQSPRYKVTKRGQDVALRCDPISGHVSLYWYRQALGQGPEFLTYFNYEAQQDKSGLPNDRFSAERPEGSISTLTIQRTEQRDSAMYRCASSLEVGNTEAFFGQGTRLTVV.

The rearrangement links TRBV20-1 to TRBJ2-7; D gene uncertain. Germline assignment: CDR1 DFQATT and CDR2 SNEGSKA (reference sequence). The V gene lost 7 bases and the J gene lost 3 bases, with 13 bases spanning the gap. The CDR3 totals 12 residues. This CDR3 reads CSVRRGDYEQYF. CDR3 in DNA: TGCAGTGTTAGGCGTGGGGACTACGAGCAGTACTTC.

Many counts were recorded for this clonotype. The V gene is TRBV7-9, the J gene TRBJ2-1; 11 nucleotides line up with TRBD2. Germline assignment: CDR1 SEHNR and CDR2 FQNEAQ (reference sequence). With V trimmed by 5 bases and J by 5 bases, 14 bases remained unmatched. This CDR3 comprises 18 residues. The CDR3 is CASSPIAGGLFRDNEQFF. CDR3 coding DNA: TGTGCCAGCAGCCCAATAGCGGGAGGGTTGTTTCGGGACAATGAGCAGTTCTTC.

This clonotype was seen repeatedly, ten times or more. This chain connects TRBV7-9 to TRBJ1-2; D might be TRBD1 (6 bases). Trimming took off 5 bases at V and 6 bases at J, with 19 bases between the two ends. The CDR3 length is 15 residues. From germline, CDR1 is SEHNR and CDR2 FQNEAQ (reference sequence). The DNA for the CDR3 is TGTGCCAGCAGCACCTGGGGGGGCGAGGACAATGGCTACACCTTC. Translated, it gives CASSTWGGEDNGYTF. The full variable domain, its missing parts supplied by reference TRBV7-9 and TRBJ1-2, is DTGVSQNPRHKITKRGQNVTFRCDPISEHNRLYWYRQTLGQGPEFLTYFQNEAQLEKSRLLSDRFSAERPKGSFSTLEIQRTEQGDSAMYLCASSTWGGEDNGYTFGSGTRLTVV.

This clonotype was seen at least ten times. V gene TRBV7-8 combines with J gene TRBJ2-7, with 14 nucleotides matching TRBD2. CDR1 is SGHVS and CDR2 is FQNEAQ in the germline V gene. The J segment lost 4 bases and the V segment lost 2 bases, leaving 7 bases of the junction unmatched. This CDR3 contains 17 residues. The CDR3 DNA sequence: TGTGCCAGCAGCTTAACTGGGACTAGCGGGAGCCCTTACGAGCAGTACTTC. This translates into CASSLTGTSGSPYEQYF.